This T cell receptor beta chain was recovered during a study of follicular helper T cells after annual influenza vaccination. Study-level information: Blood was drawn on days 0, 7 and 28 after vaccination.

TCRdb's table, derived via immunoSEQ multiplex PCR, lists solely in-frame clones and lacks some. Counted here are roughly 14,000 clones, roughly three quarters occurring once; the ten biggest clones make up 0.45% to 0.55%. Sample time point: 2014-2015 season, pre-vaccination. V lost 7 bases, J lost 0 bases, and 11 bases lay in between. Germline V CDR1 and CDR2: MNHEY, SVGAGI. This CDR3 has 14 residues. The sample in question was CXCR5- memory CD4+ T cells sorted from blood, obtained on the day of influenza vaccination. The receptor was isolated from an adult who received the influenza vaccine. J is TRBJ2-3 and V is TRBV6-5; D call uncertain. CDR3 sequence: CASTRGRSTDTQYF. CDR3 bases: TGTGCCAGCACACGTGGACGGAGCACAGATACGCAGTATTTT.